This T cell receptor (beta chain) comes out of a study of response to subunit inactivated influenza vaccine. MiXCR was run by TCRdb on the RT-PCR reads, yielding one entry per CDR3 protein. Of over 300,000 distinct CDR3 sequences in the sample, 20% to 25% were seen once. Germline assignment: CDR1 SNHLY and CDR2 FYNNEI. The CDR3 is made up of 13 amino acids. Trimming at V came to 8 bases and at J to 5 bases, leaving 8 bases not matched to a gene. This clonotype was recorded at least ten times. The sample here was PBMCs from blood, taken 21 months after vaccination. This chain connects TRBV2 to TRBJ1-1, with TRBD1 matching 7 bases. This receptor was taken from a man aged 50 to 69 who received an inactivated influenza vaccine. The CDR3 DNA reads as TGTGCCAGCCTTACAGGGGAGGGGACTGAAGCTTTCTTT. Translation gives CASLTGEGTEAFF.